The 14 T cell receptor beta chains listed next were all sequenced from one sample in a study of blood T cells in healthy people across ages (dated by TCRdb to 2014 to 2015). The library was made by 5' RACE. Sequencing was carried out with an Illumina HiSeq 2500. A second PCR of about 7 to 12 cycles was performed with a sample-barcoded 5' primer and a J-beta primer mix. TCRdb's own reprocessing of the public reads used fastp at Q25 and MiXCR and kept productive beta chains. Merged by CDR3 protein, the rows form single entries marked with the most common genes and DNA. In this sample the table shows about 1.7 million distinct CDR3 sequences, 28% of which occur a single time. The ten largest clones represent 7% to 9% of the sample. Sequencing input: blood. All receptors derive from a woman in her twenties or thirties in good health.

In this sample, this clonotype turned up a few times. At one end, the junction sequence differs from germline, possibly due to a read error. V and J are TRBV9 and TRBJ2-7, with D possibly matching TRBD1 (6 bases). The length of the CDR3 is 15 residues. Germline CDR1 and CDR2: SGDLS and YYNGEE. DNA for the CDR3: TGCACCAGCAGCCCCCGCGGGCAGGGGTTTTACGAGCAGTACTTC. Protein sequence: CTSSPRGQGFYEQYF.

The CDR3 sequence is CASSPYGQGGNEQFF. CDR3 nucleotide sequence: TGTGCCAGCAGCCCCTACGGACAGGGCGGGAATGAGCAGTTCTTC. This chain links TRBV3-1 with TRBJ2-1; 8 bases are a match to TRBD1. Looked up from germline, CDR1 is LGHDT and CDR2 is YNNKEL (reference sequence). CDR3 length: 15 amino acids. Trimming at V came to 4 bases and at J to 7 bases, leaving 9 bases not matched to a gene.

This clonotype was counted at least ten times. The V call is TRBV29-1, the J call TRBJ1-2; the D gene is possibly TRBD1 (6 bases). Germline lookup yields CDR1 SQVTM and CDR2 ANQGSEA. Trimming stripped 6 bases from V and 6 bases from J, with 11 bases between. CDR3 length equals 11 residues. Here the CDR3 DNA reads TGCAGCGTCCGGACAGAGCATGGCTACACCTTC. This encodes CSVRTEHGYTF.

Many counts were recorded for this clonotype. The rearrangement links TRBV20-1 to TRBJ2-7; D perhaps matches TRBD2 (6 bases). There are 12 residues in the CDR3. Germline CDR1 and CDR2: DFQATT and SNEGSKA (reference sequence). With 5 bases removed from V and 6 bases from J, the gap between germline ends came to 14 bases. DNA of the CDR3: TGCAGTGCTCCCGGGACTGGGTCCGAGCAGTACTTC. Translated: CSAPGTGSEQYF.

The CDR3 protein is CASSRGGGGGTGELFF. CDR3 nucleotides: TGTGCCAGCAGCCGGGGCGGAGGGGGCGGCACCGGGGAGCTGTTTTTT. The gene calls are TRBV4-2 and TRBJ2-2; possible D gene TRBD1, 7 bases. This CDR3 spans 16 amino acids. The germline CDR1 and CDR2 sequences are LGHNA and YNFKEQ. The V end was cut by 4 bases, the J end by 4 bases, with 16 bases between.

The chain combines TRBV5-1 with TRBJ2-3, with a weak D call TRBD2 (6 bases). V lost 4 bases to trimming and J lost 7 bases, with 10 bases between them. This CDR3 comprises 12 residues. Germline CDR1 SGHRS, CDR2 YFSETQ. The CDR3 DNA reads TGCGCCAGCAGCGCGGGACGATATACGCAGTATTTT. Translating gives CASSAGRYTQYF.

This clonotype was found a few times. J is TRBJ2-7 and V is TRBV5-5; unclear D gene. Germline V gene lookup returns CDR1 SGHKS and CDR2 YYEKEE (reference sequence). V gave up 7 bases and J gave up 2 bases, with 16 bases separating them. This CDR3 spans 14 amino acids. In nucleotides, the CDR3 is TGTGCCAGCGGTGGGAACAGCTCCCCCTACGAGCAGTACTTC. Amino acid sequence: CASGGNSSPYEQYF. The whole variable domain, remainder taken from reference TRBV5-5 and TRBJ2-7, is DAGVTQSPTHLIKTRGQQVTLRCSPISGHKSVSWYQQVLGQGPQFIFQYYEKEERGRGNFPDRFSARQFPNYSSELNVNALLLGDSALYLCASGGNSSPYEQYFGPGTRLTVT.

This clonotype turned up a few times. The chain recombines TRBV27 with TRBJ2-5; D is undetermined. V shed 8 bases and J shed 7 bases, with 14 bases lying between them. The CDR3 extends over 12 amino acids. Looked up from germline, CDR1 is MNHEY and CDR2 is SMNVEV (reference sequence). As DNA, the CDR3 is TGTGCCAGCCCCAGGTCGTGGGCGACCCAGTACTTC. It yields the protein CASPRSWATQYF.

This clonotype turned up a few times. The chain has TRBV6-6 and TRBJ2-7; TRBD2 agrees at 14 bases. This CDR3 is built from 16 residues. V trimming: 3 bases; J trimming: 7 bases; junction bases outside the gene matches: 8. Looked up from germline, CDR1 is MNHNY and CDR2 is SVGAGI (reference sequence). In DNA form, the CDR3 reads TGTGCCAGCAGTTATAGACTAGCGGGAGGGTTCGGTGAGCAGTACTTC. Its protein product is CASSYRLAGGFGEQYF.

The J gene is TRBJ2-5, the V gene TRBV28; maybe TRBD1 (5 bases). Between the trimmed V and J ends, which lost 5 bases and 2 bases, there was a span of 15 bases. The CDR3 consists of 15 residues. Germline V gene lookup returns CDR1 MDHEN and CDR2 SYDVKM. The CDR3, as DNA: TGTGCCAGCAGTCTCGACAGAGGCTTGCAAGAGACCCAGTACTTC. Amino acid sequence: CASSLDRGLQETQYF.

The chain employs TRBV30 and TRBJ1-1; perhaps TRBD1 as D (5 bases). The V end lost 3 bases, the J end lost 7 bases, and 9 bases lay between the germline ends. The CDR3 extends over 11 amino acids. Germline CDR1 GTSNPN, CDR2 SVGIG (reference sequence). The CDR3: CAWRGRGEAFF. CDR3 bases: TGTGCCTGGAGGGGAAGGGGTGAAGCTTTCTTT.

The chain has TRBV4-1 and TRBJ2-7; a possible D gene is TRBD2 (6 bases). The CDR3 has 15 residues. Germline values: CDR1 MGHRA, CDR2 YSYEKL. Trimming took off 1 base at V and 0 bases at J, with 10 bases between the two ends. CDR3 sequence: CASSQAGRSSYEQYF. CDR3 bases: TGCGCCAGCAGCCAAGCAGGGAGGAGCTCCTACGAGCAGTACTTC.

The chain links TRBV7-9 to TRBJ2-1, with 9 nucleotides matching TRBD1. The germline gives CDR1 SEHNR, CDR2 FQNEAQ (reference sequence). There are 14 residues in the CDR3. Germline trimming cut 4 bases from V and 10 bases from J; bases unmatched to any gene: 8. CDR3 sequence: CASSSGQGLEEQFF. In nucleotides, the CDR3 is TGTGCCAGCAGCTCGGGACAGGGACTGGAGGAGCAGTTCTTC.

The rearrangement links TRBV15 to TRBJ2-4; a weak D match, TRBD2 (6 bases). Trimming pared 0 bases from V and 13 bases from J, leaving 19 bases between. Germline CDR1 is LNHNV and CDR2 is YYDKDF (reference sequence). CDR3 length equals 15 residues. CDR3: CATSRDRDFWEEQYF. Here the CDR3 DNA reads TGTGCCACCAGCAGAGACCGGGACTTCTGGGAGGAGCAGTACTTC.